A single sample gave rise to the 14 T cell receptor beta chains below, sequenced in a study of blood T cell repertoires in COVID-19. Generated by immunoSEQ multiplex PCR, the TCRdb table keeps only in-frame clones and is missing some. There are fewer than 85,000 clones in the sample; approximately 84% occur only once, and around 28% lies in the top ten. The sample taken for sequencing was peripheral blood. The receptor set was obtained from a human donor in a cohort sampled during active COVID-19.

The V call is TRBV18, the J call TRBJ1-1; D unresolved. The CDR3 loop spans 12 amino acids. Trimming pared 3 bases from V and 7 bases from J, leaving 9 bases between. Germline CDR1 reads KGHSH; CDR2 reads LQKENI. DNA of the CDR3: TGTGCCAGCTCACCTTACCGCGGTGAAGCTTTCTTT. As protein: CASSPYRGEAFF.

This clone came up a few times. The chain combines TRBV12-3 or TRBV12-4 with TRBJ1-1, with a weak D call TRBD1 (5 bases). This CDR3 has 12 residues. V was trimmed by 6 bases and J by 5 bases, leaving 10 bases between them. The CDR3: CASRVGETEAFF. The CDR3 nucleotides are TGTGCCAGCAGGGTAGGGGAAACTGAAGCTTTCTTT.

The genes are TRBV5-6 and TRBJ2-5; TRBD2 aligns across 8 bases. J gave up 1 base and V 4 bases, and 9 bases lay outside the gene matches. The CDR3 runs 16 residues. The germline gives CDR1 SGHDT, CDR2 YYEEEE. The CDR3 region has the DNA TGTGCCAGCAGCCCGCCTTTTGCGGGGGGCCAAGAGACCCAGTACTTC. Its protein product is CASSPPFAGGQETQYF.

The chain recombines TRBV7-2 with TRBJ2-5; 16 nucleotides align to TRBD2. Germline V CDR1 and CDR2: SGHTA, FQGNSA. The V and J ends lost 2 bases and 4 bases, in that order; junction bases with no gene match: 7. This CDR3 spans 18 amino acids. The DNA of the CDR3 is TGTGCCAGCAGCTTACCGGGACTAGCGGGGGGGCCTCGAGAGACCCAGTACTTC. Translation: CASSLPGLAGGPRETQYF.

This clone showed up just a few times. The rearrangement joins TRBV5-6 to TRBJ1-6; 8 bases agree with TRBD1. The trim removed 2 bases at V and 9 bases at J, leaving 4 bases unmatched. CDR3 size: 14 residues. Germline assignment: CDR1 SGHDT and CDR2 YYEEEE. CDR3 loop: CASSFPGGSSPLHF. The CDR3 nucleotides are TGTGCCAGCAGCTTCCCAGGGGGCAGTTCACCCCTCCACTTT. Complete variable domain (other parts from reference TRBV5-6 and TRBJ1-6): DAGVTQSPTHLIKTRGQQVTLRCSPKSGHDTVSWYQQALGQGPQFIFQYYEEEERQRGNFPDRFSGHQFPNYSSELNVNALLLGDSALYLCASSFPGGSSPLHFGNGTRLTVT.

V and J are TRBV19 and TRBJ2-2, with TRBD1 as a possible D gene (5 bases). The CDR3 is 15 residues long. Trimming removed 7 bases at V and 4 bases at J, with 16 bases between. The germline V gene encodes CDR1 LNHDA and CDR2 SQIVND (reference sequence). The CDR3 sequence is CASMRTSQSTGELFF. CDR3 coding DNA: TGTGCCAGTATGAGGACATCTCAAAGCACCGGGGAGCTGTTTTTT.

This sequence joins TRBV28 and TRBJ1-3; D is perhaps TRBD1 (5 bases). The CDR3 runs 15 residues. Deletions cut 2 bases from V and 3 bases from J, with 11 bases between. Germline V gene sequence: CDR1 MDHEN, CDR2 SYDVKM. CDR3 residues: CASSLGQGYGNTIYF. The CDR3 DNA reads as TGTGCCAGCAGTTTAGGGCAGGGATATGGAAACACCATATATTTT.

The chain recombines TRBV9 with TRBJ2-1, with 11 bases aligning to TRBD2. The trim removed 2 bases at V and 4 bases at J, leaving 2 bases unmatched. Germline V gives CDR1 SGDLS, CDR2 YYNGEE. The CDR3 covers 15 residues. CDR3 sequence: CASSVSGGEYNEQFF. In DNA form, the CDR3 reads TGTGCCAGCAGCGTTAGCGGGGGGGAGTACAATGAGCAGTTCTTC. Complete variable domain (other parts from reference TRBV9 and TRBJ2-1): DSGVTQTPKHLITATGQRVTLRCSPRSGDLSVYWYQQSLDQGLQFLIQYYNGEERAKGNILERFSAQQFPDLHSELNLSSLELGDSALYFCASSVSGGEYNEQFFGPGTRLTVL.

This sequence joins TRBV29-1 and TRBJ2-1, with TRBD2 as a possible D gene (6 bases). The CDR3 is 11 amino acids. V lost 8 bases and J lost 8, with 13 bases in between. The germline V gene encodes CDR1 SQVTM and CDR2 ANQGSEA. In nucleotides, the CDR3 is TGCAGCCTATGGCGGGGCTATGAGCAGTTCTTC. Amino acids: CSLWRGYEQFF.

The chain couples TRBV5-6 to TRBJ1-3, with D perhaps matching TRBD1 (5 bases). V dropped 0 bases and J dropped 1 base, with 11 bases sitting between them. Looked up from germline, CDR1 is SGHDT and CDR2 is YYEEEE. This CDR3 is 16 amino acids long. CDR3 region: CASSLVAGASGNTIYF. CDR3 in DNA: TGTGCCAGCAGCTTGGTAGCTGGGGCGTCTGGAAACACCATATATTTT.

The rearrangement uses TRBV10-1 and TRBJ1-5; 7 positions agree with TRBD1. Germline V gene lookup returns CDR1 WNHNN and CDR2 SYGVQD (reference sequence). The CDR3 is 16 amino acids. V shed 6 bases, J shed 1 base, and the junction held 9 bases outside the gene matches. The CDR3 region is CASSHTGEWSNQPQHF. CDR3 nucleotide sequence: TGCGCCAGCAGCCATACAGGGGAGTGGAGCAATCAGCCCCAGCATTTT.

The chain has TRBV5-5 and TRBJ2-3; 9 bases are shared with TRBD2. Losses at the gene ends were 5 bases for V and 9 bases for J; bases not matched to a gene: 16. Germline lookup yields CDR1 SGHKS and CDR2 YYEKEE (reference sequence). The CDR3 is made up of 16 amino acids. The CDR3 region has the DNA TGTGCCAGCAGTCTCGGGCGAGCGGGGGGCCAGGTAACGCAGTATTTT. Translated: CASSLGRAGGQVTQYF.

This chain links TRBV6-5 with TRBJ1-3; TRBD1 matches 11 bases. The CDR3 loop spans 15 amino acids. The V and J ends lost 7 bases and 2 bases, in that order; junction bases with no gene match: 4. CDR1 is MNHEY and CDR2 is SVGAGI in the germline V gene. CDR3 sequence reads: CASTMDRGPGNTIYF. The CDR3, as DNA: TGTGCCAGCACCATGGACAGGGGGCCTGGAAACACCATATATTTT.

On this clone: Other DNA sequences within the sample encode an identical CDR3. V gene TRBV9 combines with J gene TRBJ2-5; tentative D call: TRBD2 (6 bases). CDR1 and CDR2 (germline): SGDLS, YYNGEE. This CDR3 contains 13 residues. V shed 1 base and J shed 5 bases, with 9 bases lying between them. The CDR3 DNA is TGTGCCAGCAGCGTACGTGGGGGGGAGACCCAGTACTTC. This codes for CASSVRGGETQYF.